The 9 T cell receptor beta chains below were found in one sample sequenced in a study of blood T cell repertoires in COVID-19. Measured with immunoSEQ multiplex PCR; TCRdb has only the in-frame clones, and not every one. The table includes approximately 100,000 clones, about 85% detected once. Sequenced: peripheral blood. These TCRs come from a man older than 75 with acute or convalescent COVID-19.

V usage is TRBV3-1 (or the pseudogene TRBV3-2) and J usage is TRBJ2-7; D gene unclear. Germline loops: CDR1 LGHDT, CDR2 YNNKEL (reference sequence). This CDR3 comprises 13 residues. V shed 2 bases and J shed 2 bases, with 7 bases lying between them. CDR3 DNA: TGTGCCAGCAGCCAATGGCTAGCCTACGAGCAGTACTTC. The encoded protein is CASSQWLAYEQYF.

On this clone itself: An end of the junction does not agree with germline; a read error may underlie this. The chain recombines TRBV7-7 with TRBJ2-1; 14 bases agree with TRBD2. The CDR3 is 15 amino acids. Germline V gene sequence: CDR1 SSHAT, CDR2 FNYEAQ (reference sequence). The CDR3 protein is CASSRLAGGHNEQFF. CDR3 coding DNA: TGTGCTAGCAGCCGACTAGCGGGAGGGCACAATGAGCAGTTCTTC.

V is TRBV30 and J is TRBJ1-5; TRBD1 is a possible D gene (6 bases). V gave up 4 bases and J gave up 6 bases, with 13 bases separating them. CDR1 and CDR2 from the germline V gene are GTSNPN and SVGIG (reference sequence). This CDR3 has 13 amino acids. CDR3: CAWNGGGGQPQHF. DNA of the CDR3: TGTGCCTGGAACGGCGGGGGCGGTCAGCCCCAGCATTTT.

The J gene is TRBJ2-2, the V gene TRBV19, with 8 bases that match TRBD2. The length of the CDR3 is 20 residues. Germline trimming cut 0 bases from V and 5 bases from J; bases unmatched to any gene: 17. CDR1 LNHDA and CDR2 SQIVND come from the germline V gene (reference sequence). CDR3 protein: CASSIDQRDIAGSLTGELFF. CDR3 DNA: TGTGCCAGTAGTATAGATCAAAGGGATATAGCGGGATCCTTGACCGGGGAGCTGTTTTTT.

The chain employs TRBV15 and TRBJ1-2; D is unclear. V dropped 4 bases and J dropped 7 bases, with 16 bases sitting between them. From germline, CDR1 is LNHNV and CDR2 YYDKDF (reference sequence). This CDR3 is built from 14 residues. The CDR3 region is CATSILNKGAGYTF. CDR3 sequence (DNA): TGTGCCACCAGCATCCTCAACAAGGGAGCTGGCTACACCTTC.

Comment on this clone: The CDR3 carries no conserved terminal phenylalanine or tryptophan, so it likely arises from a read error. The DNA is omitted, as the CDR3 cannot be located on it reliably, and the CDR3 follows TCRdb's listing. V and J are TRBV28 and TRBJ1-1; TRBD1, as called in the table, went unchecked against the DNA. Germline CDR1 and CDR2: MDHEN and SYDVKM. The CDR3 numbers 11 amino acids, ends counted. The CDR3 protein is CASSGRTGGFI.

This clone was seen only a few times. The chain has TRBV5-1 and TRBJ2-4; TRBD1 matches 7 bases. After removal of 2 bases from V and 7 bases from J, the junction contained 9 bases not matched to a gene. Germline assignment: CDR1 SGHRS and CDR2 YFSETQ. The CDR3 runs 15 residues. CDR3 sequence: CASSLGLGQWNIQYF. The CDR3 region has the DNA TGCGCCAGCAGCTTAGGTTTGGGACAGTGGAACATTCAGTACTTC.

This rearrangement joins TRBV7-2 to TRBJ1-5, with D maybe TRBD1 (6 bases). The V gene's germline CDR1 is SGHTA and CDR2 FQGNSA. Trimming pared 5 bases from V and 11 bases from J, leaving 22 bases between. The CDR3 runs 15 residues. The CDR3 bases are TGTGCCAGCAGCCCGGTCCCGGGACAAGGGAAAGCCCAGCATTTT. It codes for CASSPVPGQGKAQHF.

V usage is TRBV28 and J usage is TRBJ2-5; 12 bases line up with TRBD2. The CDR3 length is 19 residues. CDR1 is MDHEN, CDR2 SYDVKM, per germline. V was pared by 5 bases and J by 2 bases, with 15 bases of the junction left unmatched. For the CDR3, the DNA is TGTGCCAGCAGTCCAACCCGGCGGGCTAGCGGGAGGGTACAAGAGACCCAGTACTTC. Protein: CASSPTRRASGRVQETQYF. Full variable domain (remainder filled in from reference TRBV28 and TRBJ2-5): DVKVTQSSRYLVKRTGEKVFLECVQDMDHENMFWYRQDPGLGLRLIYFSYDVKMKEKGDIPEGYSVSREKKERFSLILESASTNQTSMYLCASSPTRRASGRVQETQYFGPGTRLLVL.